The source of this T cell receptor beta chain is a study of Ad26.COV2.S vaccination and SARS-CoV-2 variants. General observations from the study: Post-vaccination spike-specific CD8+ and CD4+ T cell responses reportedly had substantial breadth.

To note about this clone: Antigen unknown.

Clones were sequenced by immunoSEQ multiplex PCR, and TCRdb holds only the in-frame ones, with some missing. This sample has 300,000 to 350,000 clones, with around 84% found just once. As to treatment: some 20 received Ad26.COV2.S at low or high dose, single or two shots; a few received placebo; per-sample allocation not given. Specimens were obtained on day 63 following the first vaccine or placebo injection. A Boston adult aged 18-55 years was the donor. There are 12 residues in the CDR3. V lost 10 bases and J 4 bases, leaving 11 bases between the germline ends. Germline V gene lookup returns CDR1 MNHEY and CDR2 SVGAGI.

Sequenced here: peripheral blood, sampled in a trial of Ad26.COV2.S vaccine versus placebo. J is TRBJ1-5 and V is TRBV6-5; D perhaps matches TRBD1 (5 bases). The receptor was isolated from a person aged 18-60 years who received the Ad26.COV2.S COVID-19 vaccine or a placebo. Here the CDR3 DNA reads TGTGCCACAGGTGGGGGGAATCAGCCCCAGCATTTT. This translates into CATGGGNQPQHF.